This T cell receptor beta chain stems from a study of Ad26.COV2.S vaccination and SARS-CoV-2 variants. Overall study: Intramuscular Ad26.COV2.S doses were given once or twice, 56 days apart. General study results and limits: After vaccination, reports described spike-specific CD8+ and CD4+ T cell responses as showing substantial breadth.

On this clone: Its cognate antigen is unknown.

V shed 3 bases, J shed 4 bases, and the junction held 17 bases outside the gene matches. This CDR3 is built from 20 residues. From germline, CDR1 is SGHKS and CDR2 YYEKEE (reference sequence). Specified treatment: around 19 received Ad26.COV2.S at low or high dose, single or two shots; several received placebo; per-sample allocation not given. Sampling took place 63 days after the first vaccine or placebo injection. Donor was an adult aged 18-55 years in Boston. Measured with immunoSEQ multiplex PCR; TCRdb has only the in-frame clones, and not every one. The sample lists about 440,000 clones, roughly 88% occurring once.

The TCR originated in a person between 18 and 65 years old who received the Ad26.COV2.S COVID-19 vaccine or a placebo. Sequencing used peripheral blood, obtained in a trial of Ad26.COV2.S vaccine versus placebo. This chain links TRBV5-5 with TRBJ2-2; 11 bases line up with TRBD2. As DNA, the CDR3 is TGTGCCAGCAGCTCGCGGGGGGTTAGTAGCGGGAGGGCCGTCACCGGGGAGCTGTTTTTT. The encoded protein is CASSSRGVSSGRAVTGELFF.